The clone carrying this TCR beta chain was seen just once. No antigen is known for it. This record belongs to a study of shared clonotypes between healthy human individuals. The wider study: Every donor yielded three CD4 naive, three CD4 memory, two CD8 naive and one CD8 memory plate. Study-level points and caveats: Sequencing depth was expected to affect clonotype sharing among donors. Naive CD4 clonotype sharing across four donors was about 5%.

Data came from immunoSEQ multiplex PCR; TCRdb stores just in-frame clones and leaves some out. The data hold about 2 million clones, with around 96% observed a single time. It was CD45RO-negative cells, positively selected for CCR7, that made up naive CD8 cells, with terminally differentiated effector memory CD45RA+ cells excluded. The healthy adult donors were HIV-negative and reported no recent acute infections or vaccinations. V dropped 5 bases and J dropped 15; count of bases not matched to a gene: 8. In germline, CDR1 is LGHNA, CDR2 YNFKEQ. The CDR3 contains 14 residues. Sequenced material: naive CD8+ T cells sorted from blood. The chain links TRBV4-2 to TRBJ2-1, with 15 bases that match TRBD2. This receptor was obtained from a man aged 18 to 29 in good health. The CDR3 reads CASSGGLAGGPVFF. The CDR3 DNA reads TGTGCCAGCAGCGGGGGACTAGCGGGGGGCCCCGTGTTCTTC.